Sequencing of this T cell receptor beta chain was carried out in a study of shared clonotypes between healthy human individuals (dated by TCRdb to the early 2020s). Study-level background: The cohort included three men and a couple of women between 18 and 49 years of age. Libraries were prepared and TCR repertoires were sequenced by different laboratories using diverse techniques, in order to increase sequencing depth and limit assay-specific biases. To estimate repertoire size and how much clonotypes are shared between individuals, the study performed deep sequencing of blood TCR repertoires from a few healthy adults. Per donor, leukapheresis produced somewhere between about 0.9 and 9.5 billion PBMCs. Per donor, three plates each were used for CD4 naive and CD4 memory, two for CD8 naive, and one for CD8 memory. The paper as a whole reports these results and caveats: Even with the large sequencing depth, rarefaction of the sorted-subset datasets indicated that sequencing was incomplete. Pairwise subsampling led to the expectation that sequencing depth would affect the degree of clonotype sharing among donors. Across four donors, 5% to 6% of naive CD4, roughly 3.4% of naive CD8, 2.3% of memory CD4, and over 0.35% of memory CD8 clonotypes were shared. Sampling was limited to blood, and TCR repertoires in tissue likely differ from TCR repertoires in blood. Larger estimated clonotype richness was generally found for naive subsets than for memory subsets. Clonotypes shared by all four sorted-subset donors showed higher generation probabilities than non-shared clonotypes. Because the study included a small number of donors, the genetic and exposure-history diversity represented was limited.

CDR1 and CDR2 were assigned from the germline V gene (reference sequence) as GTSNPN and SVGIG. The CDR3 has 11 amino acids, counting the end cysteine and phenylalanine. Kept here is only the CDR3 DNA, which spans 33 bases and is read in frame from base 1. Between the V and J ends, shortened by 1 base and 8 bases respectively, the junction contains 6 bases. The donors were healthy, HIV-negative adults who had no recently reported acute infections or vaccinations. All donors were Caucasian adults living in Nashville, Tennessee, USA. CD4+ T cells were enriched by magnetic negative selection; naive cells were then positively selected on CD45RA, and the negative fraction formed the memory subset. Blood was obtained by leukapheresis, after which PBMCs were separated by Ficoll-Histopaque density gradient centrifugation and cryopreserved in liquid nitrogen vapor phase. Analytical flow cytometry was used to check the purity and quantity of every magnetically sorted T cell population. Each sorted fraction had its genomic DNA isolated and then quantified by UV absorbance on a Nanodrop 2000c.

Using the deep immunoSEQ assay, TCR CDR3 regions were amplified from genomic DNA by multiplex PCR. Genomic DNA extracted from each cell subset was distributed evenly over all wells of several immunoSEQ 96-well plates, and each plate served as one replicate. Each replicate PCR for sorted subsets received 150 to 250 ng genomic DNA, equal to about 29,000 T cell genomes. Purified libraries were quantified with a Qubit 3.0 fluorometer, sized on a Bioanalyzer 2100, and re-quantified with the KAPA Library Quantification kit. Every immunoSEQ 96-well plate was sequenced on a dedicated single-read 150-cycle Illumina NextSeq 550 flow cell. The authors' analysis ran thus. The immunoSEQ output contained only junctional sequences without quality scores, so filtering could not match that applied to full-length reads. Sequences were annotated with PyIR, a Python wrapper for IgBLAST v1.9, using IMGT germline references to assign V/J genes and CDR3. Any read was removed if the V/J assignment was weak (E-value above 1e-6), the CDR3 was missing, or the read contained stop codons, out-of-frame junctions, or ambiguous translated residues. A V3J clonotype was defined by an identical inferred V gene, J gene, and CDR3 amino acid sequence. The percentage overlap between two repertoires was calculated by dividing the number of shared unique clonotypes by the size of the smaller repertoire. Three approaches were used to assess repertoire richness: RTK rarefaction, the Chao1 estimator, and Recon v2.1 estimates of unobserved clonotypes. Generation probabilities for all TCRbeta clonotypes obtained by the gDNA method from a handful of donors were computed using OLGA. Entries here come from immuneACCESS through TCRdb and include only in-frame sequences with V and J called. Some clones fail to appear in such tables; in the studies checked, an unresolved V gene covers under half of the shortfall, and the cause of the remainder is unknown. Clone size and V and J calls were adopted from that table, with D and trimming inferred from the DNA. The sample has some 2.3 million clones on record, approximately 93% of them singletons. The ten largest clonotypes hold about 0.39% of the sample.

Notes on this clone: Its target antigen remains unknown. Base qualities are not provided; no much larger clone lies one nucleotide away.

This clonotype was sampled from a man aged 18-30 years in good health. Some clones in this sample may be carry-over from other donors' samples. The chain employs TRBV30 and TRBJ1-3, with the D gene call left open. The sequenced sample was naive CD4+ T cells from PBMCs. What this sample's cell subset or site label stands for: CD45RA+ positively selected. The CDR3 reads as follows: CAWSGGHTIYF. The bases are TGTGCCTGGAGTGGGGGTCACACCATATATTTT.